This TCR beta chain appears in the sequencing data of a study of cytomegalovirus exposure and HLA in healthy donors. As for the study in general: Researchers previously reported finding 90 million to 130 million unique TCR beta sequences from 170 million or so T cells. Study-level results: Analyzed later, association rates of TCRs varied across HLA loci, with DRB1 most and HLA-C fewest.

This clone was detected a few times. The antigen remains undetermined. PCR was performed using 60 Vbeta and 13 Jbeta primers. Clones were read by immunoSEQ multiplex PCR, and TCRdb kept only the in-frame ones, dropping some. This sample yields 150,000 to 200,000 clones, of which nearly 80% are seen a single time; just under 1% belongs to the top ten. V lost 4 bases to trimming and J lost 3 bases; unmatched junction nucleotides: 12. The CDR3 consists of 18 residues. Germline CDR1 reads PRHDT; CDR2 reads FYEKMQ (reference sequence). The sample comprised PBMCs. The TCR comes from a woman aged 50 to 60 in good health and CMV-seropositive. The chain carries TRBV13 and TRBJ2-1; TRBD2 aligns across 10 bases. CDR3 in amino acids: CASSSRGSSGGRYNEQFF. CDR3 sequence (DNA): TGTGCCAGCAGCTCAAGAGGGTCTAGCGGGGGACGCTACAATGAGCAGTTCTTC.